These 17 T cell receptor beta chains were all obtained from the same sample, sequenced in a study of cytomegalovirus exposure and HLA in healthy donors. 60 Vbeta and 13 Jbeta primers were used in PCR. Profiled with immunoSEQ multiplex PCR; TCRdb holds only in-frame clones, not every one. The data contain under 200,000 clones, over 60% of them singletons. Source material: PBMCs. The receptors here all came from a middle-aged man in good health and CMV-seronegative.

The chain couples TRBV27 to TRBJ1-2; 7 nucleotides agree with TRBD1. This CDR3 has 13 amino acids. Germline V gene sequence: CDR1 MNHEY, CDR2 SMNVEV (reference sequence). V gave up 4 bases and J gave up 5 bases; unmatched junction bases: 4. The CDR3 bases are TGTGCCAGCAGTTATAGGGGACAGTATGGCTACACCTTC. As protein: CASSYRGQYGYTF.

The rearrangement links TRBV6-1 to TRBJ2-1, with D unresolved. Trimming stripped 0 bases from V and 9 bases from J, with 15 bases between. The CDR3 extends over 15 amino acids. In germline, CDR1 is MNHNS, CDR2 SASEGT. DNA of the CDR3: TGTGCCAGCAGTGAAGCAGACTCCGTTAGACGTGAGCAGTTCTTC. Translating gives CASSEADSVRREQFF.

This clone has just a few counts. This chain links TRBV9 with TRBJ1-2; D might be TRBD1 (6 bases). Germline CDR1 SGDLS, CDR2 YYNGEE. The CDR3 consists of 13 residues. Between the trimmed V and J ends, which lost 0 bases and 8 bases, there was a span of 11 bases. Here the CDR3 DNA reads TGTGCCAGCAGCGTAGGGACAGTTGGGGGCTACACCTTC. Amino acids: CASSVGTVGGYTF.

A note on this clone: A read error may account for a junction end that differs from germline. The chain is built from TRBV6-6 and TRBJ2-7; TRBD2 might be the D (5 bases). Looked up from germline, CDR1 is MNHNY and CDR2 is SVGAGI (reference sequence). The CDR3 length is 14 residues. This CDR3 reads CVSSSTTFPYEQYF. In nucleotides, the CDR3 is TGTGTCAGCAGTTCGACTACCTTCCCCTACGAGCAGTACTTC.

The V call is TRBV5-1, the J call TRBJ2-7; TRBD1 aligns across 7 bases. Per the germline V gene, CDR1 is SGHRS and CDR2 is YFSETQ. V was pared by 0 bases and J by 7 bases, with 7 bases of the junction left unmatched. The CDR3 is made up of 14 amino acids. The CDR3 nucleotides read TGCGCCAGCAGCTTGGAGGGGGCTGGGCGTGAGCAGTACTTC. Amino acid sequence: CASSLEGAGREQYF. The whole variable domain, filled in from reference TRBV5-1 and TRBJ2-7, reads KAGVTQTPRYLIKTRGQQVTLSCSPISGHRSVSWYQQTPGQGLQFLFEYFSETQRNKGNFPGRFSGRQFSNSRSEMNVSTLELGDSALYLCASSLEGAGREQYFGPGTRLTVT.

The rearrangement joins TRBV10-2 to TRBJ1-3; no definite D call. This CDR3 comprises 17 residues. Trimming pared 0 bases from V and 0 bases from J, leaving 12 bases between. The germline CDR1 and CDR2 sequences are WSHSY and SAAADI. The CDR3 loop reads CASSESETPLSGNTIYF. As DNA, the CDR3 is TGCGCCAGCAGTGAGTCGGAGACGCCACTCTCTGGAAACACCATATATTTT.

The chain joins TRBV2 to TRBJ2-3; the D gene is possibly TRBD2 (6 bases). This CDR3 region has 13 residues. V shed 10 bases and J shed 1 base, with 12 bases lying between them. CDR1 and CDR2 (germline): SNHLY, FYNNEI. In DNA, the CDR3 is TGTGCCACCCTTCGGGAGCGCACAGATACGCAGTATTTT. This translates into CATLRERTDTQYF.

The rearrangement uses TRBV7-2 and TRBJ2-3; a weak D match, TRBD2 (6 bases). V dropped 5 bases and J dropped 2 bases, with 20 bases sitting between them. Germline values: CDR1 SGHTA, CDR2 FQGNSA. This CDR3 region has 17 residues. This CDR3 is CASSMPPGSGNTDTQYF. The CDR3 DNA reads as TGTGCCAGCAGCATGCCGCCGGGTAGCGGAAACACAGATACGCAGTATTTT.

The chain has TRBV10-3 and TRBJ2-7; no firm D call. Germline-derived CDR1 and CDR2 are ENHRY and SYGVKD. Trimming pared 5 bases from V and 0 bases from J, leaving 11 bases between. The CDR3 extends over 14 amino acids. DNA of the CDR3: TGTGCCATCAGTACCCGAGACACCTCCTACGAGCAGTACTTC. Its protein is CAISTRDTSYEQYF.

The rearrangement uses TRBV9 and TRBJ2-2; 9 nucleotides line up with TRBD2. Germline loops: CDR1 SGDLS, CDR2 YYNGEE. This CDR3 has 16 amino acids. V shed 4 bases and J 1 base; nucleotides not matched to a gene: 5. The CDR3 DNA sequence: TGTGCCAGCAGCCCACGGACTAGCGTGAACACCGGGGAGCTGTTTTTT. Protein product: CASSPRTSVNTGELFF.

This chain joins TRBV18 and TRBJ2-2; no clear D gene. Trimming left V 1 base short and J 3 bases short, with 9 bases between. The CDR3 spans 15 residues. Germline V gene lookup returns CDR1 KGHSH and CDR2 LQKENI. CDR3 in amino acids: CASSPRAEYTGELFF. In DNA, the CDR3 is TGTGCCAGCTCACCACGGGCAGAATACACCGGGGAGCTGTTTTTT.

This clone appeared a single time. The V and J genes are TRBV29-1 and TRBJ2-1, with TRBD2 identical over 13 bases. This CDR3 spans 15 amino acids. The junction had 4 bases not matched to a gene; V was cut back by 6 bases and J by 2 bases. Germline CDR1 and CDR2: SQVTM and ANQGSEA. Here the CDR3 reads CSVRTSGSPYNEQFF. The DNA for the CDR3 is TGCAGCGTCCGGACTAGCGGGAGTCCCTACAATGAGCAGTTCTTC.

This clone was counted between two and nine times. The CDR3 spells CASRNRDSLSYEQYF. The CDR3 DNA reads as TGTGCCAGCAGGAACCGGGACAGCTTATCCTACGAGCAGTACTTC. The V gene is TRBV6-1, the J gene TRBJ2-7; 7 positions match TRBD1. V lost 6 bases to trimming and J lost 1 base; unmatched junction nucleotides: 9. Germline V gene sequence: CDR1 MNHNS, CDR2 SASEGT. The CDR3 sequence is 15 residues long.

The chain has TRBV29-1 and TRBJ1-5; 8 bases align to TRBD1. Germline CDR1 is SQVTM and CDR2 is ANQGSEA. With V trimmed by 6 bases and J by 10 bases, 8 bases remained unmatched. The CDR3 consists of 12 residues. As DNA, the CDR3 is TGCAGCGTGCAACAGGGGGTGGGACCCCAGCATTTT. Its translation is CSVQQGVGPQHF. Full variable domain (rest looked up from reference TRBV29-1 and TRBJ1-5): SAVISQKPSRDICQRGTSLTIQCQVDSQVTMMFWYRQQPGQSLTLIATANQGSEATYESGFVIDKFPISRPNLTFSTLTVSNMSPEDSSIYLCSVQQGVGPQHFGDGTRLSIL.

The chain combines TRBV19 with TRBJ2-7, with 10 bases that match TRBD1. Germline assignment: CDR1 LNHDA and CDR2 SQIVND (reference sequence). The CDR3 covers 14 residues. V dropped 5 bases and J dropped 3; count of bases not matched to a gene: 4. The CDR3 reads CASSERTGGYEQYF. CDR3 coding DNA: TGTGCCAGTAGTGAACGGACAGGGGGCTACGAGCAGTACTTC.

V and J are TRBV11-2 and TRBJ1-5, with D perhaps matching TRBD1 (6 bases). Trimming stripped 5 bases from V and 4 bases from J, with 21 bases between. CDR3 size: 17 residues. Germline lookup yields CDR1 SGHAT and CDR2 FQNNGV. In DNA form, the CDR3 reads TGTGCCAGCAGCACGTGGGAAGTTCGGGACACTAATCAGCCCCAGCATTTT. Amino acid sequence: CASSTWEVRDTNQPQHF.

V usage is TRBV5-1 and J usage is TRBJ2-2; weak D call: TRBD2 (5 bases). In germline, CDR1 is SGHRS, CDR2 YFSETQ. The V gene lost 6 bases and the J gene lost 2 bases, with 11 bases spanning the gap. The CDR3 runs to 14 residues. The CDR3 DNA is TGCGCCAGCAATCAACGGGATAACACCGGGGAGCTGTTTTTT. As protein: CASNQRDNTGELFF.